The 12 T cell receptor beta chains below were found in one sample sequenced in a study of blood T cell repertoires in COVID-19 (dated by TCRdb to 2018 to 2020). Receptor amplification or capture employed the immunoSEQ multiplex PCR assay. TCRdb limited this immuneACCESS table to in-frame rearrangements with V and J called. A share of clones is missing; checked studies link under half to unresolved V genes, and the rest is unexplained. Counted in this sample were approximately 53,000 clones; over 80% of them appeared once. About 22% of the sample is in the top ten clones. Sequenced material: peripheral blood. The source of these receptors is a woman aged 60-75 years with acute or convalescent COVID-19.

The chain combines TRBV2 with TRBJ2-7; D gene ambiguous. V gave up 4 bases and J gave up 4 bases, with 8 bases separating them. The CDR3 contains 12 residues. Germline CDR1 is SNHLY and CDR2 is FYNNEI. DNA of the CDR3: TGTGCCAGCAGTGCGAGGCCTTACGAGCAGTACTTC. Its protein product is CASSARPYEQYF.

The J gene is TRBJ1-1, the V gene TRBV5-1, with D uncertain. The CDR3 covers 16 residues. V shed 0 bases and J shed 4 bases, with 16 bases lying between them. CDR1 SGHRS and CDR2 YFSETQ come from the germline V gene. The chain's CDR3 is CASSLEATPRSTEAFF. The CDR3 DNA follows: TGCGCCAGCAGCTTGGAGGCCACCCCGAGGAGCACTGAAGCTTTCTTT. Drawing the rest from reference TRBV5-1 and TRBJ1-1, the complete variable domain is KAGVTQTPRYLIKTRGQQVTLSCSPISGHRSVSWYQQTPGQGLQFLFEYFSETQRNKGNFPGRFSGRQFSNSRSEMNVSTLELGDSALYLCASSLEATPRSTEAFFGQGTRLTVV.

The chain recombines TRBV24-1 with TRBJ1-1; D call uncertain. Germline V gives CDR1 KGHDR, CDR2 SFDVKD. V shed 6 bases and J shed 1 base, with 8 bases lying between them. CDR3 length: 13 residues. The CDR3: CATSRGPNTEAFF. DNA of the CDR3: TGTGCCACCAGTAGAGGGCCGAACACTGAAGCTTTCTTT.

V and J are TRBV3-1 (or the pseudogene TRBV3-2) and TRBJ2-4; TRBD2 matches 11 bases. The CDR3 is 17 amino acids. Germline V CDR1 and CDR2: LGHDT, YNNKEL (reference sequence). V was clipped by 4 bases and J by 1 base; unmatched bases: 6. The CDR3 loop is CASSPIAGGQAKNIQYF. The DNA for the CDR3 is TGTGCCAGCAGCCCTATAGCGGGGGGGCAGGCCAAAAACATTCAGTACTTC.

This chain links TRBV15 with TRBJ2-3; 8 bases are a match to TRBD2. This CDR3 is 14 amino acids long. CDR1 and CDR2 from the germline V gene are LNHNV and YYDKDF (reference sequence). The ends lost 1 base at V and 7 bases at J; junction bases unmatched: 4. The CDR3 reads CATSRAGGANTQYF. The CDR3 nucleotides are TGTGCCACCAGCAGAGCCGGGGGGGCGAATACGCAGTATTTT.

The DNA for the CDR3 is TGTGCCAGCAGCCCCTCTTTCTGGGACTCGGACGTCCATGGCTACACCTTC. Its protein product is CASSPSFWDSDVHGYTF. The V and J genes are TRBV21-1 and TRBJ1-2. TRBV21-1 is an annotated pseudogene. CDR3 length: 17 residues.

V is TRBV6-5 and J is TRBJ2-5; a possible D gene is TRBD2 (5 bases). V gave up 6 bases and J gave up 5 bases, with 19 bases separating them. The CDR3 length is 15 residues. CDR1 and CDR2 (germline): MNHEY, SVGAGI. The CDR3 DNA follows: TGTGCCAGCAGATTCGGGATCCCCCTGGGGGAGACCCAGTACTTC. This sequence encodes CASRFGIPLGETQYF.

This clone was recorded a few times. This chain connects TRBV30 to TRBJ1-5; D is unclear. CDR1 is GTSNPN, CDR2 SVGIG, per germline (reference sequence). V shed 0 bases and J shed 7 bases, with 10 bases lying between them. The CDR3 length is 13 residues. The CDR3 region has the DNA TGTGCCTGGAGTGTAAATGAGAGGCAGCCCCAGCATTTT. Amino acid sequence: CAWSVNERQPQHF.

By share of the sample, this clone is medium-sized. The gene calls are TRBV7-9 and TRBJ1-1; D call uncertain. This CDR3 spans 12 amino acids. Trimming shortened V by 5 bases and J by 5 bases, and 9 bases separated the two germline ends. Germline lookup yields CDR1 SEHNR and CDR2 FQNEAQ (reference sequence). As DNA, the CDR3 is TGTGCCAGCAGCCCCCCCGGTACTGAAGCTTTCTTT. Translated, it gives CASSPPGTEAFF.

This chain uses TRBV19 with TRBJ2-7; 9 bases map to TRBD2. The CDR3 is made up of 16 amino acids. In germline, CDR1 is LNHDA, CDR2 SQIVND (reference sequence). J gave up 1 base and V 5 bases, and 9 bases lay outside the gene matches. The CDR3 region is CASSPSTSGGSYEQYF. CDR3 coding DNA: TGTGCCAGTAGTCCCTCCACCAGCGGGGGGTCCTACGAGCAGTACTTC.

The chain recombines TRBV2 with TRBJ2-7; TRBD1 matches 8 bases. The CDR3 totals 13 residues. Germline CDR1 is SNHLY and CDR2 is FYNNEI. The junction had 8 bases not matched to a gene; V was cut back by 8 bases and J by 5 bases. Here the CDR3 reads CASVDRGVDEQYF. CDR3 DNA: TGTGCCAGCGTCGACAGGGGTGTCGACGAGCAGTACTTC.

This clone was seen only once. The rearrangement links TRBV25-1 to TRBJ2-3; TRBD2 might be the D (6 bases). Germline V gives CDR1 MGHDK, CDR2 SYGVNS. The CDR3 loop spans 15 amino acids. Trimming removed 8 bases from V and 2 bases from J, with 17 bases in between. CDR3 amino acids: CASSARELNTDTQYF. The CDR3 bases are TGTGCCAGCTCCGCCCGGGAGCTAAACACAGATACGCAGTATTTT.